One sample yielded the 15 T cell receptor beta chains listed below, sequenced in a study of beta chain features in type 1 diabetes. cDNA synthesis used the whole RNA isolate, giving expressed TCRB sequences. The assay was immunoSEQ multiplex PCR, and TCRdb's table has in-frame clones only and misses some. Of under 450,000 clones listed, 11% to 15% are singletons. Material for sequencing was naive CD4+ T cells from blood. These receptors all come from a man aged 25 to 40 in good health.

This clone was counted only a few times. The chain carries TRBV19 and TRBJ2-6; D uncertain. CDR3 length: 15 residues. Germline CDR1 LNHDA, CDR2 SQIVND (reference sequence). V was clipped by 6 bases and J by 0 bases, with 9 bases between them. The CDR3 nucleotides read TGTGCCAGTAGAAGGGCCCTCTCTGGGGCCAACGTCCTGACTTTC. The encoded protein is CASRRALSGANVLTF.

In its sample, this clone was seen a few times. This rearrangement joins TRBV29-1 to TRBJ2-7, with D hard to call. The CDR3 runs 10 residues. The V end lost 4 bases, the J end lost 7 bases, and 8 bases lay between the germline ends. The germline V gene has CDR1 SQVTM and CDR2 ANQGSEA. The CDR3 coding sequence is TGCAGCGTTGGGGCTGAAGAGCAGTACTTC. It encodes CSVGAEEQYF.

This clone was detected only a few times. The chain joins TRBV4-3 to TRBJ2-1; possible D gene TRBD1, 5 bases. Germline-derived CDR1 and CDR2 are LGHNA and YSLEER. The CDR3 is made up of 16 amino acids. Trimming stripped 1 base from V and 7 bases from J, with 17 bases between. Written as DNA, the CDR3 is TGCGCCAGCAGCCAAGGGCCTTTAGGGGCGGAGAATGAGCAGTTCTTC. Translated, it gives CASSQGPLGAENEQFF.

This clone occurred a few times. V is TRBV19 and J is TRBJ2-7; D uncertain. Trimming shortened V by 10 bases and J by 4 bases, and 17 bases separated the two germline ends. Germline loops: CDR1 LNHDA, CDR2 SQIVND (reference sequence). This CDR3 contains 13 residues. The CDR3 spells CATAIDGVYEQYF. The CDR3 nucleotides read TGTGCCACCGCGATAGACGGAGTGTACGAGCAGTACTTC.

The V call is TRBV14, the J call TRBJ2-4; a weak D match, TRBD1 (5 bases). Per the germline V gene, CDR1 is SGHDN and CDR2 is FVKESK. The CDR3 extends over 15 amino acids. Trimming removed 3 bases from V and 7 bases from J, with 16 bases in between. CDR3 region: CASSHTVGVLNIQYF. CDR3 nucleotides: TGTGCCAGCAGCCACACCGTAGGGGTTTTGAACATTCAGTACTTC.

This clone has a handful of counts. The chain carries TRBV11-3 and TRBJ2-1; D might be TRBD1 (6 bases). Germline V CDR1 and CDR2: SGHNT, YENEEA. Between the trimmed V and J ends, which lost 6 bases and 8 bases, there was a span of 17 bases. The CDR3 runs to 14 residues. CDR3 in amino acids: CASRKPSGAYEQFF. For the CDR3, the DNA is TGTGCCAGCAGGAAGCCTTCAGGGGCTTATGAGCAGTTCTTC.

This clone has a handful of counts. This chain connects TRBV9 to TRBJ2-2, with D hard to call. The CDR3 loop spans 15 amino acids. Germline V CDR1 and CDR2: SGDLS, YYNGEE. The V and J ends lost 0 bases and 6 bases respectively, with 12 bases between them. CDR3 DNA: TGTGCCAGCAGCGTAGCTTCGAGGTTGTCCGGGGAGCTGTTTTTT. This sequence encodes CASSVASRLSGELFF. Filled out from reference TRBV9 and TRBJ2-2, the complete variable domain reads DSGVTQTPKHLITATGQRVTLRCSPRSGDLSVYWYQQSLDQGLQFLIQYYNGEERAKGNILERFSAQQFPDLHSELNLSSLELGDSALYFCASSVASRLSGELFFGEGSRLTVL.

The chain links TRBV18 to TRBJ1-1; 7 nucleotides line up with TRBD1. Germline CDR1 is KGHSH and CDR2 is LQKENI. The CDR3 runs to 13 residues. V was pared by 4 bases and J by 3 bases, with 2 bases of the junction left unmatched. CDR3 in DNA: TGTGCCAGCTCACAAACAGGGGACACTGAAGCTTTCTTT. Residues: CASSQTGDTEAFF.

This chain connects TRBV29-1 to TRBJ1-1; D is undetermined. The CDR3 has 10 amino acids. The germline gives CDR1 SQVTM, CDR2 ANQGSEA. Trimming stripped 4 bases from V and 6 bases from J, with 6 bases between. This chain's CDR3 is CSVGGAEAFF. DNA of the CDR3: TGCAGCGTTGGGGGTGCTGAAGCTTTCTTT.

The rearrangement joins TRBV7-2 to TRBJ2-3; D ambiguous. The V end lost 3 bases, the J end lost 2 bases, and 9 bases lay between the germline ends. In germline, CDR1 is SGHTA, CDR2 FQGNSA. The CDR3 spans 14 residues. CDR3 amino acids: CASSFVRPTDTQYF. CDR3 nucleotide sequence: TGTGCCAGCAGCTTCGTGAGGCCCACAGATACGCAGTATTTT. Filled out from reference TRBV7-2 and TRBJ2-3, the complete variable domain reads GAGVSQSPSNKVTEKGKDVELRCDPISGHTALYWYRQSLGQGLEFLIYFQGNSAPDKSGLPSDRFSAERTGGSVSTLTIQRTQQEDSAVYLCASSFVRPTDTQYFGPGTRLTVL.

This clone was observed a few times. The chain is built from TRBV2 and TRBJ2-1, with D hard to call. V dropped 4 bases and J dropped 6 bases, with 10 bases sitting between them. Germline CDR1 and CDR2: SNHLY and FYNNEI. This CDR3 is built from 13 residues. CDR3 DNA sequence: TGTGCCAGCAGTGTGAGGTGGAGCAATGAGCAGTTCTTC. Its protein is CASSVRWSNEQFF. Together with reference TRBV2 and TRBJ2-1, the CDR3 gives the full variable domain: EPEVTQTPSHQVTQMGQEVILRCVPISNHLYFYWYRQILGQKVEFLVSFYNNEISEKSEIFDDQFSVERPDGSNFTLKIRSTKLEDSAMYFCASSVRWSNEQFFGPGTRLTVL.

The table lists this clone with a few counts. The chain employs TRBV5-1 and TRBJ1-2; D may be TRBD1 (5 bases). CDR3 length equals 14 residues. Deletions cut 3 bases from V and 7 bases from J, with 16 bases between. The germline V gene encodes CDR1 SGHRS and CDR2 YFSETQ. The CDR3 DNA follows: TGCGCCAGCAGCTCCCGTTACCAGGGAGGTGGCTACACCTTC. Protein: CASSSRYQGGGYTF.

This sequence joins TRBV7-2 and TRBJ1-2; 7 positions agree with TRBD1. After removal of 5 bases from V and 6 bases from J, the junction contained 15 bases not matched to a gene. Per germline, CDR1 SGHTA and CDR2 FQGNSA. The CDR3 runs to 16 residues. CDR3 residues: CASSPRPDRVGNGYTF. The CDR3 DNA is TGTGCCAGCAGCCCCCGCCCCGACAGGGTTGGGAATGGCTACACCTTC.

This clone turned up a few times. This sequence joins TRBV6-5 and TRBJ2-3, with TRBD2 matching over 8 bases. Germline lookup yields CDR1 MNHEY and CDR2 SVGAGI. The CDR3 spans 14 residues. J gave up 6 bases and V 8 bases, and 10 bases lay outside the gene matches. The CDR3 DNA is TGTGCCAGCTGGCGGGGGGTCTCCCAGGATACGCAGTATTTT. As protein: CASWRGVSQDTQYF.

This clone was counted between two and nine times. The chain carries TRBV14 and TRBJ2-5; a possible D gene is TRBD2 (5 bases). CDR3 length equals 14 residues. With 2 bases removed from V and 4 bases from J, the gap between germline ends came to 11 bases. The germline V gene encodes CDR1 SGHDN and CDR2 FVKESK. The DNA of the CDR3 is TGTGCCAGCAGCCAATTTGGCGGGCTAGAGACCCAGTACTTC. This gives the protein CASSQFGGLETQYF.